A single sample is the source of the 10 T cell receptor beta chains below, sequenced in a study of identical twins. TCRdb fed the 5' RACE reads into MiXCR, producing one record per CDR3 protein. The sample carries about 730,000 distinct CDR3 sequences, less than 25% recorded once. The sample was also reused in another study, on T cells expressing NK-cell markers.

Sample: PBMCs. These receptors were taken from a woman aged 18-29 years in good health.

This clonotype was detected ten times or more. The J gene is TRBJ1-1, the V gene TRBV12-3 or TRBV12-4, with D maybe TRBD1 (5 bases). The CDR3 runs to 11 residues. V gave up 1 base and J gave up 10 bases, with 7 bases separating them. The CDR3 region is CASSLGGTAFF. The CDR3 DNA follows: TGTGCCAGCAGTTTAGGGGGGACAGCTTTCTTT.

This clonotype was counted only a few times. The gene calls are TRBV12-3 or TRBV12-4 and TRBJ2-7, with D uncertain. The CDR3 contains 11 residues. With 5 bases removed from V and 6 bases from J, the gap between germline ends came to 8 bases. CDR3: CASSPSFEQYF. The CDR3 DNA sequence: TGTGCCAGCAGTCCCTCGTTCGAGCAGTACTTC.

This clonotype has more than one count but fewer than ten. CDR3 in DNA: TGTGCCAGCACCCCTTCCCCCGCAGACGGTGAGACCCAGTACTTC. Translating it yields CASTPSPADGETQYF. This chain links TRBV11-2 with TRBJ2-5; unclear D gene. The length of the CDR3 is 15 residues. Germline values: CDR1 SGHAT, CDR2 FQNNGV. Trimming removed 7 bases from V and 5 bases from J, with 20 bases in between.

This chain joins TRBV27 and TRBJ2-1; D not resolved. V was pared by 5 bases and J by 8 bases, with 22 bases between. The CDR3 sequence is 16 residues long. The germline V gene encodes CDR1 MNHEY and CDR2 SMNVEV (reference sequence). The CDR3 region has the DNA TGTGCCAGCAGTCCCCTCCTGATGTTTCGGTCGGATGAGCAGTTCTTC. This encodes CASSPLLMFRSDEQFF.

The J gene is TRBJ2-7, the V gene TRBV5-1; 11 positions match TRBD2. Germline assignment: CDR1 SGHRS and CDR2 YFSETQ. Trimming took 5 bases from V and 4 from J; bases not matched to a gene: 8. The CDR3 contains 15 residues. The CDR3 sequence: CASRGTLAGGYEQYF. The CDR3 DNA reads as TGCGCCAGCAGGGGGACCCTAGCGGGAGGATACGAGCAGTACTTC.

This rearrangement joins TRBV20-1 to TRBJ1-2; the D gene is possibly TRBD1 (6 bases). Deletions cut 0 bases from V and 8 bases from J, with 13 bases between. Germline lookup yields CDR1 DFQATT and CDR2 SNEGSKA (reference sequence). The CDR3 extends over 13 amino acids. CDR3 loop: CSARDTGSRGYTF. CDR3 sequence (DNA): TGCAGTGCTAGAGATACAGGGAGTCGGGGCTACACCTTC.

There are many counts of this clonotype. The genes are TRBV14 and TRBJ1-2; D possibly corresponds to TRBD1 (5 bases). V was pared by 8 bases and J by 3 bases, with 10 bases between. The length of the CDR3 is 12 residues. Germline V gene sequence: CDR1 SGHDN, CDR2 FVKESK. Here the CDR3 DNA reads TGTGCCAGCGCGGCACAGGACTATGGCTACACCTTC. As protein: CASAAQDYGYTF.

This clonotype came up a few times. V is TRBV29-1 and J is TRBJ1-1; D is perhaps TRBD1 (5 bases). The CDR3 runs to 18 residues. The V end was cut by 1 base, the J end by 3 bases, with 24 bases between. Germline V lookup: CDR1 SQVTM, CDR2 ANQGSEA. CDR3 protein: CSVEASSQGVRYDTEAFF. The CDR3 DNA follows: TGCAGCGTTGAAGCATCGTCGCAGGGCGTTCGGTACGACACTGAAGCTTTCTTT.

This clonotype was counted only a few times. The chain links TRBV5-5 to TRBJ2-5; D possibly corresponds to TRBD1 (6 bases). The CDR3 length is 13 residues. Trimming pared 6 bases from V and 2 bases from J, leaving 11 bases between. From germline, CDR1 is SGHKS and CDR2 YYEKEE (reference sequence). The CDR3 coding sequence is TGTGCCAGCACCCGTGGACAGCAAGAGACCCAGTACTTC. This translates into CASTRGQQETQYF.

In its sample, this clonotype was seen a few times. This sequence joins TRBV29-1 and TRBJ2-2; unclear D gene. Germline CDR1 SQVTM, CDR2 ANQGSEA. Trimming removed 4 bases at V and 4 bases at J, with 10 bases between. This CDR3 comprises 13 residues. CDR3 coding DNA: TGCAGCGTTGGTCTGCAGAGCACCGGGGAGCTGTTTTTT. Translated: CSVGLQSTGELFF.